The 21 T cell receptor beta chains below were found in one sample sequenced in a study of blood T cells in healthy people across ages. A sample-barcoded 5' primer and a J-beta primer mix were used in a second PCR of about 6 to 12 cycles. TCRdb redid the calling of the 5' RACE reads with MiXCR, one entry per CDR3 protein. The data hold about 730,000 distinct CDR3 sequences, with roughly 43% observed a single time. The sequencing sample was made of blood. The receptors originated from an older woman in good health.

The V and J genes are TRBV4-3 and TRBJ2-3, with TRBD2 matching 7 bases. V gave up 1 base and J gave up 1 base; unmatched junction bases: 14. The CDR3 runs 19 residues. Per the germline V gene, CDR1 is LGHNA and CDR2 is YSLEER. CDR3 residues: CASSQGLADISLGTDTQYF. The DNA of the CDR3 is TGCGCCAGCAGCCAAGGGCTAGCGGATATAAGTCTGGGCACAGATACGCAGTATTTT.

This clonotype was counted between two and nine times. The rearrangement joins TRBV5-1 to TRBJ1-2, with D possibly being TRBD1 (6 bases). Germline CDR1 and CDR2: SGHRS and YFSETQ. Trimming pared 3 bases from V and 4 bases from J, leaving 16 bases between. The CDR3 has 15 residues. This CDR3 is CASSSRTASIYGYTF. The CDR3 DNA sequence: TGCGCCAGCAGCTCCAGGACAGCCTCCATCTATGGCTACACCTTC.

This clonotype was seen a handful of times. This may stem from a read error, because a much larger clone lies one nucleotide away. J is TRBJ2-5 and V is TRBV29-1, with D unclear. This CDR3 has 12 amino acids. The ends were cut back, 7 bases at V and 5 bases at J, with 14 bases in the middle. Germline V gives CDR1 SQVTM, CDR2 ANQGSEA. CDR3 DNA sequence: TGCAGCGACGGGCCGGGTCAGGAGACCCAGTACTTC. This translates into CSDGPGQETQYF.

In DNA, the CDR3 is TGTGCCAGCAGTCTACAGGGGGCTCAGTACGAGCAGTACTTC. It is translated as CASSLQGAQYEQYF. The chain joins TRBV28 to TRBJ2-7; 9 positions agree with TRBD1. V lost 5 bases to trimming and J lost 4 bases; unmatched junction nucleotides: 6. The CDR3 totals 14 residues. Germline V CDR1 and CDR2: MDHEN, SYDVKM.

This clonotype was counted ten times or more. The chain is built from TRBV29-1 and TRBJ2-6; D ambiguous. The germline V gene encodes CDR1 SQVTM and CDR2 ANQGSEA. V lost 3 bases and J lost 0, with 6 bases in between. This CDR3 has 14 residues. The CDR3 region has the DNA TGCAGCGTTGAGGTGAACTCTGGGGCCAACGTCCTGACTTTC. This sequence encodes CSVEVNSGANVLTF.

The chain is built from TRBV7-2 and TRBJ2-7, with 13 nucleotides matching TRBD2. Germline V gives CDR1 SGHTA, CDR2 FQGNSA. Trimming at V came to 0 bases and at J to 5 bases, leaving 16 bases not matched to a gene. CDR3 length equals 20 residues. This CDR3 reads CASSLAYLSPTSGRAHEQYF. Here the CDR3 DNA reads TGTGCCAGCAGCTTAGCCTACCTTTCACCTACTAGCGGGAGGGCCCACGAGCAGTACTTC.

The chain is built from TRBV10-3 and TRBJ2-1; D may be TRBD2 (6 bases). Germline V gene data show CDR1 as ENHRY and CDR2 as SYGVKD. V lost 4 bases to trimming and J lost 4 bases, with 17 bases between them. The CDR3 is 16 residues long. The DNA of the CDR3 is TGTGCCATCAGTGCTTATGGAGGGGCGGTATACAATGAGCAGTTCTTC. Protein product: CAISAYGGAVYNEQFF.

As regards this clonotype: A much larger clonotype is one base distant, so this may be a read error. This chain joins TRBV12-3 or TRBV12-4 and TRBJ2-7, with D tentatively TRBD1 (5 bases). This CDR3 comprises 14 residues. The CDR3 sequence: CASSPQTGTYERYF. The DNA of the CDR3 is TGTGCCAGCAGTCCCCAAACAGGAACCTACGAGCGGTACTTC.

This sequence joins TRBV5-1 and TRBJ2-1; 11 bases line up with TRBD2. The CDR3 is made up of 15 amino acids. V was pared by 6 bases and J by 3 bases, with 5 bases of the junction left unmatched. CDR1 is SGHRS and CDR2 is YFSETQ in the germline V gene. CDR3 protein: CASTITSGSYNEQFF. In DNA form, the CDR3 reads TGCGCCAGCACGATCACTAGCGGGAGCTACAATGAGCAGTTCTTC.

CDR3 residues: CASSQERQGYGYTF. DNA for the CDR3: TGCGCCAGCAGCCAAGAGAGACAGGGCTATGGCTACACCTTC. The rearrangement uses TRBV4-3 and TRBJ1-2, with TRBD1 matching over 7 bases. The CDR3 is made up of 14 amino acids. The J segment lost 4 bases and the V segment lost 0 bases, leaving 2 bases of the junction unmatched. Looked up from germline, CDR1 is LGHNA and CDR2 is YSLEER.

The rearrangement joins TRBV2 to TRBJ2-1, with a tentative D call TRBD2 (7 bases). This CDR3 has 13 amino acids. V lost 4 bases to trimming and J lost 10 bases, with 14 bases between them. Germline V gives CDR1 SNHLY, CDR2 FYNNEI. This CDR3 is CASSAEGGGEQFF. CDR3 DNA sequence: TGTGCCAGCAGTGCCGAGGGGGGGGGCGAGCAGTTCTTC.

This clonotype occurred many times. CDR3 protein: CASSQATDTQYF. As DNA, the CDR3 is TGTGCCAGCAGCCAAGCCACAGATACGCAGTATTTT. The V and J genes are TRBV3-1 and TRBJ2-3; D not certain. Germline CDR1 LGHDT, CDR2 YNNKEL (reference sequence). CDR3 length equals 12 residues. The V end was cut by 1 base, the J end by 2 bases, with 1 base between.

The gene calls are TRBV2 and TRBJ2-2, with 11 positions matching TRBD2. The CDR3 sequence is 16 residues long. Per germline, CDR1 SNHLY and CDR2 FYNNEI. V lost 7 bases to trimming and J lost 3 bases; unmatched junction nucleotides: 7. For the CDR3, the DNA is TGTGCCAGCACCTTGACTAGCGGGGCTGACACCGGGGAGCTGTTTTTT. Amino acid sequence: CASTLTSGADTGELFF.

The rearrangement joins TRBV27 to TRBJ2-7, with 11 bases that match TRBD2. The J call could be wrong; TRBJ2-5 is a better fit for the DNA end. CDR1 is MNHEY and CDR2 is SMNVEV in the germline V gene (reference sequence). The CDR3 contains 15 residues. The CDR3 reads CASSPTSGDKETQYF. As DNA, the CDR3 is TGTGCCAGCAGCCCGACTAGCGGGGATAAAGAGACCCAGTACTTC.

This chain links TRBV28 with TRBJ1-2, with 9 bases fitting TRBD1. Germline CDR1 reads MDHEN; CDR2 reads SYDVKM. V gave up 6 bases and J gave up 5 bases; unmatched junction bases: 10. The CDR3 covers 15 residues. The CDR3 loop reads CASSGPGQGGYGYTF. The CDR3 coding sequence is TGTGCCAGCAGCGGGCCGGGACAGGGAGGATATGGCTACACCTTC.

The rearrangement joins TRBV5-5 to TRBJ2-5; D not certain. There are 15 residues in the CDR3. Deletions cut 1 base from V and 2 bases from J, with 12 bases between. CDR1 and CDR2 from the germline V gene are SGHKS and YYEKEE (reference sequence). The CDR3 loop reads CASSLFGPRQETQYF. DNA of the CDR3: TGTGCCAGCAGCTTGTTCGGGCCTCGGCAAGAGACCCAGTACTTC.

This chain joins TRBV2 and TRBJ2-3, with D possibly called TRBD1 or TRBD2 (6 bases each). This CDR3 region has 12 residues. V gave up 6 bases and J gave up 8 bases, with 12 bases separating them. CDR1 is SNHLY and CDR2 is FYNNEI in the germline V gene. This CDR3 reads CASRRGGGTQYF. CDR3 nucleotides: TGTGCCAGCAGAAGAGGGGGAGGTACGCAGTATTTT.

The table lists this clonotype with a count of one. The junction shows a germline mismatch at one end, possibly a read error. The chain recombines TRBV7-7 with TRBJ2-2, with 11 bases matching TRBD2. Germline values: CDR1 SSHAT, CDR2 FNYEAQ (reference sequence). The length of the CDR3 is 17 residues. The DNA of the CDR3 is TGTGCTAGCAGCATCAGACTAGCGGGACTTAACACCGGGGAGCTGTTTTTT. Its translation is CASSIRLAGLNTGELFF.

The chain has TRBV10-1 and TRBJ2-1; weak D call: TRBD1 (5 bases). The CDR3 extends over 13 amino acids. Germline V gene data show CDR1 as WNHNN and CDR2 as SYGVQD (reference sequence). The V end lost 5 bases, the J end lost 7 bases, and 12 bases lay between the germline ends. CDR3 bases: TGCGCCAGCAGTCAGGGTTATTGGAATGAGCAGTTCTTC. Protein: CASSQGYWNEQFF.

The chain carries TRBV6-1 and TRBJ2-3, with 9 bases that match TRBD2. V gave up 8 bases and J gave up 1 base; unmatched junction bases: 7. Germline V gene data show CDR1 as MNHNS and CDR2 as SASEGT. The CDR3 length is 15 residues. The CDR3 DNA reads TGTGCCAGCGGAGACCTAGCGGGGCGCACAGATACGCAGTATTTT. Amino acids: CASGDLAGRTDTQYF.

The chain uses TRBV5-4 and TRBJ2-7; 7 bases are shared with TRBD1. Germline assignment: CDR1 SGHNT and CDR2 YYREEE (reference sequence). This CDR3 contains 14 residues. J gave up 5 bases and V 4 bases, and 9 bases lay outside the gene matches. The CDR3 region has the DNA TGTGCCAGCAGCGGGGGACAGAGATCTGACGAGCAGTACTTC. Its translation: CASSGGQRSDEQYF. The whole variable domain, remainder taken from reference TRBV5-4 and TRBJ2-7, is ETGVTQSPTHLIKTRGQQVTLRCSSQSGHNTVSWYQQALGQGPQFIFQYYREEENGRGNFPPRFSGLQFPNYSSELNVNALELDDSALYLCASSGGQRSDEQYFGPGTRLTVT.